Presented here are 5 T cell receptor beta chains from one specimen sequenced in a study of post-analysis software for immune sequencing data. Study outcomes and limitations: Roughly 5 TRBV segments, TRBV5-6, TRBV5-1 and TRBV20-1 among them, were found more frequent in patients than controls.

These receptors' antigens are unknown. Researchers reported that TCR beta cDNA libraries carried unique molecular identifiers. TCRdb processed the PCR reads anew with MiXCR; each CDR3 protein has one entry. The sample contains about 770,000 distinct CDR3 sequences, about half of which appear only once. The sequencing sample was made of blood. The receptors shown here come from a girl aged 10 to 17 with multiple sclerosis.

The chain carries TRBV20-1 and TRBJ2-3, with 10 nucleotides matching TRBD2. Germline lookup yields CDR1 DFQATT and CDR2 SNEGSKA (reference sequence). J gave up 0 bases and V 0 bases, and 3 bases lay outside the gene matches. The length of the CDR3 is 16 residues. CDR3 protein: CSARDGLADSTDTQYF. The CDR3 DNA sequence: TGCAGTGCTAGAGATGGACTAGCGGATAGCACAGATACGCAGTATTTT.

The rearrangement uses TRBV7-2 and TRBJ1-5; TRBD1 matches 7 bases. The junction had 5 bases not matched to a gene; V was cut back by 2 bases and J by 4 bases. Germline V CDR1 and CDR2: SGHTA, FQGNSA. CDR3 size: 15 residues. Here the CDR3 DNA reads TGTGCCAGCAGCTTACGACAGGGCGGGAATCAGCCCCAGCATTTT. Amino acids: CASSLRQGGNQPQHF.

The chain carries TRBV20-1 and TRBJ2-1; the match to TRBD2 covers 12 bases. CDR1 and CDR2 (germline): DFQATT, SNEGSKA (reference sequence). V lost 0 bases, J lost 9 bases, and 9 bases stayed unmatched. The CDR3 loop spans 16 amino acids. CDR3 amino acids: CSARDRLAGVGIEQFF. The DNA for the CDR3 is TGCAGTGCTAGAGATCGACTAGCGGGAGTCGGTATTGAGCAGTTCTTC.

The chain is built from TRBV28 and TRBJ2-3, with D tentatively TRBD2 (6 bases). The CDR3 has 16 residues. Trimming removed 1 base at V and 4 bases at J, with 15 bases between. Germline V gene sequence: CDR1 MDHEN, CDR2 SYDVKM. Written as DNA, the CDR3 is TGTGCCAGCAGTTTATTGGGGACGGGCGGGGCAGATACGCAGTATTTT. It encodes CASSLLGTGGADTQYF.

This chain joins TRBV20-1 and TRBJ2-1, with unresolved D. Germline loops: CDR1 DFQATT, CDR2 SNEGSKA (reference sequence). The CDR3 length is 16 residues. The V gene lost 2 bases and the J gene lost 2 bases, with 16 bases spanning the gap. CDR3 DNA: TGCAGTGCTAGATTCCCGGCCCCCGGGCCCTACAATGAGCAGTTCTTC. Translated, it gives CSARFPAPGPYNEQFF.